One sample yielded the 24 T cell receptor beta chains listed below, sequenced in a study of blood T cells in healthy people across ages. PCR was performed a second time for about 6 to 11 cycles using a sample-barcoded 5' primer and a J-beta primer mix. TCRdb itself ran the 5' RACE reads through MiXCR, one entry per CDR3 protein. The data show about 930,000 distinct CDR3 sequences, with about 29% seen just once and roughly 10% held by the top ten. The same data also went into a second study, on T cells of mothers and their children.

Sequenced: blood. Receptor source: a woman in her thirties or forties in good health.

This clonotype was detected ten times or more. J is TRBJ2-5 and V is TRBV7-2; no clear D gene. The CDR3 is 12 residues long. CDR1 SGHTA and CDR2 FQGNSA come from the germline V gene. The V gene lost 3 bases and the J gene lost 6 bases, with 8 bases spanning the gap. The CDR3, as DNA: TGTGCCAGCAGCTTCGATATTCAGACCCAGTACTTC. It is translated as CASSFDIQTQYF. Filled out from reference TRBV7-2 and TRBJ2-5, the complete variable domain reads GAGVSQSPSNKVTEKGKDVELRCDPISGHTALYWYRQSLGQGLEFLIYFQGNSAPDKSGLPSDRFSAERTGGSVSTLTIQRTQQEDSAVYLCASSFDIQTQYFGPGTRLLVL.

In regard to this clonotype: The junction differs from germline at one of its ends, possibly a read error. V is TRBV28 and J is TRBJ1-4, with 11 nucleotides matching TRBD1. The CDR3 contains 14 residues. Germline lookup yields CDR1 MDHEN and CDR2 SYDVKM. The CDR3 sequence: CVSSSGDRGTKLFF. CDR3 sequence (DNA): TGTGTCAGCAGTTCCGGGGACAGGGGGACGAAACTGTTTTTT.

The chain has TRBV6-5 and TRBJ1-2; TRBD1 might be the D (6 bases). The CDR3 covers 13 residues. Trimming removed 7 bases from V and 4 bases from J, with 13 bases in between. Germline CDR1 MNHEY, CDR2 SVGAGI. CDR3 loop: CASTTNRAYGYTF. The CDR3 DNA reads as TGTGCCAGCACCACGAACAGGGCCTATGGCTACACCTTC.

For this clonotype: Relative to the germline gene, one junction end is altered; a read error may explain this. The chain couples TRBV28 to TRBJ1-1; 8 positions match TRBD1. CDR3 size: 15 residues. Germline CDR1 reads MDHEN; CDR2 reads SYDVKM. In DNA, the CDR3 is TGTGCCGGCAGAGGACAGGGCGGGGCGAACACTGAAGCTTTCTTT. Protein product: CAGRGQGGANTEAFF.

The CDR3 region has the DNA TGTGCCTGGGGGTCTAGAATGGGAAGCAATCAGCCCCAGCATTTT. Translated: CAWGSRMGSNQPQHF. The gene calls are TRBV30 and TRBJ1-5; D uncertain. This CDR3 is 15 amino acids long. Trimming took off 5 bases at V and 1 base at J, with 15 bases between the two ends. Germline CDR1 reads GTSNPN; CDR2 reads SVGIG (reference sequence).

This clonotype was counted a few times. The chain has TRBV20-1 and TRBJ2-3; TRBD2 matches at 8 bases. The CDR3 loop spans 16 amino acids. Germline V gene lookup returns CDR1 DFQATT and CDR2 SNEGSKA (reference sequence). Trimming cost V 1 base and J 3 bases; bases outside gene matches: 9. In DNA, the CDR3 is TGCAGTGCTAGAGTAACGGGGGGGCAGGATACAGATACGCAGTATTTT. It encodes CSARVTGGQDTDTQYF.

The V gene is TRBV12-3 or TRBV12-4, the J gene TRBJ2-7, with D possibly called TRBD1 or TRBD2 (5 bases each). Trimming pared 8 bases from V and 2 bases from J, leaving 16 bases between. CDR3 length: 14 residues. CDR3 sequence: CASGDTGSAYEQYF. The CDR3 DNA reads TGTGCCAGCGGCGACACAGGTAGCGCCTACGAGCAGTACTTC.

The chain uses TRBV6-2 or TRBV6-3 and TRBJ1-1; no clear D gene. V lost 6 bases and J 5 bases, leaving 13 bases between the germline ends. The CDR3 contains 13 residues. Germline V lookup: CDR1 MNHEY, CDR2 SVGEGT. Here the CDR3 reads CASSPAVYTEAFF. The CDR3 DNA reads TGTGCCAGCAGCCCCGCAGTGTATACTGAAGCTTTCTTT.

Comment on this clonotype: A read error is possible here, since a much larger clone lies one base away. This chain uses TRBV4-3 with TRBJ1-4, with TRBD1 as a possible D gene (6 bases). CDR1 is LGHNA, CDR2 YSLEER, per germline. The CDR3 extends over 16 amino acids. V was trimmed by 0 bases and J by 7 bases, leaving 15 bases between them. The CDR3 here is CASSQDSGGRSEKLFF. Written as DNA, the CDR3 is TGCGCCAGCAGCCAAGATAGCGGGGGCCGTAGTGAAAAACTGTTTTTT.

The CDR3 here is CASSPKRISYNEQFF. Here the CDR3 DNA reads TGTGCCAGCAGCCCAAAGCGGATCTCCTACAATGAGCAGTTCTTC. The chain carries TRBV7-2 and TRBJ2-1, with D tentatively TRBD2 (5 bases). This CDR3 has 15 residues. Germline values: CDR1 SGHTA, CDR2 FQGNSA. Trimming shortened V by 5 bases and J by 0 bases, and 11 bases separated the two germline ends.

A word on this clonotype: Just one base apart from a much larger clone, this may be a read error. This chain uses TRBV5-8 with TRBJ2-7, with D possibly matching TRBD1 (5 bases). Germline V CDR1 and CDR2: SGHTS, YDEGEE. This CDR3 has 15 amino acids. The V end was cut by 0 bases, the J end by 3 bases, with 13 bases between. The CDR3 DNA follows: TGTGCCAGCAGCTTGGATGGACACCAGAACTACGAGCAGTACTTC. As protein: CASSLDGHQNYEQYF.

This clonotype was counted between two and nine times. CDR3 in amino acids: CASSWRDNPYEQYF. Here the CDR3 DNA reads TGTGCCAGCAGCTGGAGGGACAACCCCTACGAGCAGTACTTC. The chain uses TRBV7-9 and TRBJ2-7; D possibly uses TRBD1 or TRBD2 (6 bases each). This CDR3 spans 14 amino acids. Germline V gene sequence: CDR1 SEHNR, CDR2 FQNEAQ (reference sequence). The V gene lost 4 bases and the J gene lost 2 bases, with 12 bases spanning the gap. The variable domain in full, with the rest retrieved from reference TRBV7-9 and TRBJ2-7, is DTGVSQNPRHKITKRGQNVTFRCDPISEHNRLYWYRQTLGQGPEFLTYFQNEAQLEKSRLLSDRFSAERPKGSFSTLEIQRTEQGDSAMYLCASSWRDNPYEQYFGPGTRLTVT.

V gene TRBV14 combines with J gene TRBJ1-1; TRBD1 is a possible D gene (5 bases). V gave up 6 bases and J gave up 6 bases, with 35 bases separating them. Germline V gives CDR1 SGHDN, CDR2 FVKESK. The CDR3 covers 20 residues. The CDR3 region is CASSRGAFNSQNPNNAEAFF. The CDR3 DNA follows: TGTGCCAGCAGTAGGGGAGCTTTCAACAGCCAAAACCCCAATAACGCTGAAGCTTTCTTT.

The CDR3 spells CSVVEWGANYGYTF. Here the CDR3 DNA reads TGCAGCGTTGTAGAATGGGGAGCTAACTATGGCTACACCTTC. The J gene is TRBJ1-2, the V gene TRBV29-1, with D hard to call. Trimming took off 4 bases at V and 0 bases at J, with 12 bases between the two ends. The CDR3 consists of 14 residues. The germline V gene encodes CDR1 SQVTM and CDR2 ANQGSEA.

Points on this clonotype: A much larger clonotype is one base distant, so this may be a read error. The chain links TRBV29-1 to TRBJ2-4; tentative D call: TRBD2 (7 bases). The J call may be wrong; the DNA end is better matched by TRBJ2-7. This CDR3 is built from 15 residues. Germline CDR1 is SQVTM and CDR2 is ANQGSEA. The CDR3 nucleotides read TGCGGCGCTAAGGGAGGGCAGGGGTTTTTCGACGAGCAGTACTTC. Its translation: CGAKGGQGFFDEQYF.

CDR3 nucleotides: TGCGCCAGCAGCTTGCGGTCCGGAAATTCACCCCTCCACTTT. Its protein is CASSLRSGNSPLHF. The chain couples TRBV5-1 to TRBJ1-6, with no clear D. Deletions cut 1 base from V and 7 bases from J, with 9 bases between. Germline V CDR1 and CDR2: SGHRS, YFSETQ. There are 14 residues in the CDR3.

This clonotype has just a few counts. The CDR3 DNA reads TGTGCCAGCAGTCCACCCCAGGGTGACAATGAAAAACTGTTTTTT. Translated: CASSPPQGDNEKLFF. This chain uses TRBV28 with TRBJ1-4, with D possibly being TRBD1 (5 bases). This CDR3 contains 15 residues. Trimming pared 5 bases from V and 5 bases from J, leaving 15 bases between. From germline, CDR1 is MDHEN and CDR2 SYDVKM.

In the case of this clonotype: A read error may account for a junction end that differs from germline. V usage is TRBV11-1 and J usage is TRBJ2-1; 8 positions agree with TRBD1. CDR1 is SGHAT and CDR2 is FQDESV in the germline V gene (reference sequence). This CDR3 contains 15 residues. The CDR3 loop is CASRYQGASYNERFF. CDR3 in DNA: TGTGCCAGCAGGTACCAGGGGGCCTCCTACAATGAGCGGTTCTTC.

As concerns this clonotype: Since no conserved phenylalanine or tryptophan closes the CDR3, a read error is the likely cause. The chain is built from TRBV20-1 and TRBJ1-1; 7 bases align to TRBD1. This CDR3 spans 17 amino acids. The V gene's germline CDR1 is DFQATT and CDR2 SNEGSKA (reference sequence). V shed 0 bases and J 10 bases; nucleotides not matched to a gene: 20. CDR3 in DNA: TGCAGTGCTAGAGATCTCCTTGGCGGGGACAGCCCAACGAGAGCTTTCTGT. It is translated as CSARDLLGGDSPTRAFC.

The sample holds a few counts of this clonotype. CDR3 loop: CASSRNSGGSSYEQYF. As DNA, the CDR3 is TGCGCCAGCAGCAGGAATAGCGGGGGGAGCTCCTACGAGCAGTACTTC. V is TRBV5-1 and J is TRBJ2-7; the match to TRBD2 covers 10 bases. The CDR3 has 16 amino acids. From germline, CDR1 is SGHRS and CDR2 YFSETQ. Trimming took 4 bases from V and 0 from J; bases not matched to a gene: 7.

Note on this clonotype: A read error is the likely source, as a far larger clone sits one nucleotide away. V usage is TRBV5-1 and J usage is TRBJ2-3; D call uncertain. CDR1 is SGHRS, CDR2 YFSETQ, per germline. The CDR3 spans 11 residues. The CDR3 nucleotides read TGCGCCAGCAGGTTGGAAGATACGCAGTATTTT. Translation gives CASRLEDTQYF.

This clonotype was recorded a few times. V and J are TRBV28 and TRBJ2-7; D is ambiguous. The germline gives CDR1 MDHEN, CDR2 SYDVKM. Trimming shortened V by 3 bases and J by 2 bases, and 14 bases separated the two germline ends. CDR3 length: 15 residues. This chain's CDR3 is CASSFSSVGTYEQYF. The CDR3 DNA is TGTGCCAGCAGTTTTAGTTCGGTGGGGACCTACGAGCAGTACTTC.

This clonotype was recorded many times. The chain carries TRBV29-1 and TRBJ2-3; D might be TRBD1 (5 bases). Germline CDR1 reads SQVTM; CDR2 reads ANQGSEA. V was shortened by 6 bases and J by 2 bases, with 12 bases between the two germline ends. This CDR3 comprises 13 residues. The DNA for the CDR3 is TGCAGCGTGCTGACAGCTAACACAGATACGCAGTATTTT. Protein product: CSVLTANTDTQYF.

The chain uses TRBV4-2 and TRBJ1-6; D is undetermined. The CDR3 length is 14 residues. V was shortened by 1 base and J by 7 bases, with 8 bases between the two germline ends. Germline V lookup: CDR1 LGHNA, CDR2 YNFKEQ. The CDR3 nucleotides read TGTGCCAGCAGCCAAGGGACGGGGAATTCACCCCTCCACTTT. This sequence encodes CASSQGTGNSPLHF.